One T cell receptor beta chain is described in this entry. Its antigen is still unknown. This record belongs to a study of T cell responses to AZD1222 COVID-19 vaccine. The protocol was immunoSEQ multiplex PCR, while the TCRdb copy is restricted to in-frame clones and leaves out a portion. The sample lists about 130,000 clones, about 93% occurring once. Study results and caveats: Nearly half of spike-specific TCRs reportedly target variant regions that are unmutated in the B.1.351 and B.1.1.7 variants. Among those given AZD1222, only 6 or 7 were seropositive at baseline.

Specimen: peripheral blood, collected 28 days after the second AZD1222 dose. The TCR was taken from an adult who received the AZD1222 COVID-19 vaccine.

The chain's CDR3 is CSGGTDSYEQYF. CDR3 DNA sequence: TGCAGCGGTGGGACAGACTCCTACGAGCAGTACTTC. The chain has TRBV29-1 and TRBJ2-7, with TRBD1 matching over 7 bases. The CDR3 covers 12 residues. With 7 bases clipped from V and 0 bases from J, the junction kept 3 bases outside the gene matches. Germline loops: CDR1 SQVTM, CDR2 ANQGSEA.